A single sample gave rise to the 16 T cell receptor beta chains below, sequenced in a study of immune characterization of retroperitoneal liposarcoma. TCRdb reanalysed the PCR reads using MiXCR and keeps one entry per CDR3 protein. The sample lists 4,000 to 6,500 distinct CDR3 sequences, over 25% occurring once. Specimen: tumor tissue. These TCRs come from a female donor with retroperitoneal liposarcoma.

This clonotype was seen only once. The genes are TRBV11-3 and TRBJ2-7, with 8 bases lining up with TRBD2. The CDR3 is made up of 13 amino acids. The germline CDR1 and CDR2 sequences are SGHNT and YENEEA. V shed 8 bases and J 3 bases; nucleotides not matched to a gene: 6. The CDR3 nucleotides read TGTGCCAGCGGACTAAGCGGGAGCTACGAGCAGTACTTC. Translating gives CASGLSGSYEQYF.

This clonotype was counted between two and nine times. J is TRBJ1-4 and V is TRBV6-5; D is uncertain. In germline, CDR1 is MNHEY, CDR2 SVGAGI. With 2 bases removed from V and 4 bases from J, the gap between germline ends came to 8 bases. The CDR3 is made up of 14 amino acids. The CDR3 sequence: CASSYRTRNEKLFF. The DNA for the CDR3 is TGTGCCAGCAGTTACAGGACTCGTAATGAAAAACTGTTTTTT.

The V call is TRBV27, the J call TRBJ2-3, with D hard to call. This CDR3 contains 15 residues. Trimming left V 2 bases short and J 1 base short, with 10 bases between. The germline V gene has CDR1 MNHEY and CDR2 SMNVEV (reference sequence). For the CDR3, the DNA is TGTGCCAGCAGTTTAAGCAGTAAAGGCACAGATACGCAGTATTTT. It translates to CASSLSSKGTDTQYF.

This clonotype was picked up many times. V is TRBV7-8 and J is TRBJ2-1; tentative D call: TRBD2 (5 bases). TRBJ2-7 matches the DNA end more closely, so the J call is doubtful. The CDR3 is 13 residues long. Germline assignment: CDR1 SGHVS and CDR2 FQNEAQ. The CDR3 DNA follows: TGTGCCAGCAGCCGCGGGCTAAGAAATGAGCAGTACTTC. As protein: CASSRGLRNEQYF.

The V and J genes are TRBV30 and TRBJ2-3, with D perhaps TRBD2 (5 bases). Per the germline V gene, CDR1 is GTSNPN and CDR2 is SVGIG (reference sequence). V lost 5 bases and J lost 4, with 19 bases in between. The CDR3 length is 15 residues. The CDR3: CAWRGLDIGPDTQYF. CDR3 nucleotides: TGTGCCTGGCGAGGACTCGATATAGGACCAGATACGCAGTATTTT.

The V gene is TRBV30, the J gene TRBJ2-1; D remains unclear. The CDR3 sequence is 12 residues long. Germline lookup yields CDR1 GTSNPN and CDR2 SVGIG (reference sequence). V lost 2 bases to trimming and J lost 2 bases, with 4 bases between them. In DNA, the CDR3 is TGTGCCTGGAGTCGCCCCTACAATGAGCAGTTCTTC. Protein sequence: CAWSRPYNEQFF. The full variable domain, completed using reference TRBV30 and TRBJ2-1, is SQTIHQWPATLVQPVGSPLSLECTVEGTSNPNLYWYRQAAGRGLQLLFYSVGIGQISSEVPQNLSASRPQDRQFILSSKKLLLSDSGFYLCAWSRPYNEQFFGPGTRLTVL.

This clonotype was observed many times. This sequence joins TRBV6-1 and TRBJ2-5, with TRBD1 as a possible D gene (7 bases). Germline CDR1 reads MNHNS; CDR2 reads SASEGT. The V and J ends lost 7 bases and 11 bases respectively, with 14 bases between them. This CDR3 is 11 amino acids long. Here the CDR3 reads CASTRGTAQYF. CDR3 DNA: TGTGCCAGCACCCGCGGGACAGCTCAGTACTTC.

This clonotype is large (0.1 to 1%). V gene TRBV6-1 combines with J gene TRBJ2-3, with D hard to call. The V gene's germline CDR1 is MNHNS and CDR2 SASEGT. There are 16 residues in the CDR3. The V end lost 3 bases, the J end lost 0 bases, and 13 bases lay between the germline ends. CDR3 region: CASSDSITTSTDTQYF. In nucleotides, the CDR3 is TGTGCCAGCAGTGACAGTATAACCACTAGCACAGATACGCAGTATTTT.

In this sample, this clonotype turned up a few times. This sequence joins TRBV6-5 and TRBJ2-3; D might be TRBD2 (6 bases). The CDR3 extends over 15 amino acids. V lost 2 bases and J lost 1, with 10 bases in between. The germline gives CDR1 MNHEY, CDR2 SVGAGI. The CDR3 loop is CASSYMASGTDTQYF. The CDR3 DNA is TGTGCCAGCAGTTACATGGCTAGCGGCACAGATACGCAGTATTTT.

About this clonotype: At one end, the junction sequence differs from germline, possibly due to a read error. This chain connects TRBV5-4 to TRBJ2-3; D is ambiguous. This CDR3 has 13 residues. The germline V gene has CDR1 SGHNT and CDR2 YYREEE (reference sequence). The CDR3 DNA sequence: TGTGCCAGCAGCTTGGCCAATGAAGAGACCCAGTATTTC. This codes for CASSLANEETQYF.

This clonotype was observed at least ten times. V usage is TRBV7-3 and J usage is TRBJ2-1, with 8 bases that match TRBD2. This CDR3 has 16 residues. Germline lookup yields CDR1 SGHTA and CDR2 FQGTGA. V was clipped by 1 base and J by 6 bases; unmatched bases: 8. Written as DNA, the CDR3 is TGTGCCAGCAGCTTAAGTCCGGGAGGGCGTATCAATGAGCAGTTCTTC. It yields the protein CASSLSPGGRINEQFF.

The genes are TRBV12-3 or TRBV12-4 and TRBJ2-5; D remains unclear. The V and J ends lost 5 bases and 11 bases respectively, with 12 bases between them. The CDR3 extends over 11 amino acids. The CDR3 bases are TGTGCCAGCAGTCCCGGCCATGAACAGTACTTC. Its translation is CASSPGHEQYF.

This clonotype was seen many times. The chain uses TRBV5-1 and TRBJ2-2, with D perhaps matching TRBD1 (6 bases). Germline V lookup: CDR1 SGHRS, CDR2 YFSETQ. This CDR3 spans 14 amino acids. V lost 4 bases and J 7 bases, leaving 14 bases between the germline ends. CDR3 amino acids: CASSVRVQGGELFF. DNA of the CDR3: TGCGCCAGCAGCGTCAGGGTACAGGGCGGGGAGCTGTTTTTT.

This clonotype was detected many times. The J gene is TRBJ2-3, the V gene TRBV6-6; 9 bases match TRBD2. This CDR3 is built from 14 residues. The germline V gene encodes CDR1 MNHNY and CDR2 SVGAGI (reference sequence). The J segment lost 3 bases and the V segment lost 5 bases, leaving 3 bases of the junction unmatched. CDR3 protein: CASSRTSETDTQYF. The DNA of the CDR3 is TGTGCCAGCAGTCGGACTAGCGAGACAGATACGCAGTATTTT.

The rearrangement uses TRBV12-3 or TRBV12-4 and TRBJ2-1; D perhaps matches TRBD2 (5 bases). Trimming cost V 5 bases and J 8 bases, with 16 bases left between them. There are 14 residues in the CDR3. CDR3 sequence: CASSDAGLSYEQFF. CDR3 nucleotide sequence: TGTGCCAGCAGTGACGCGGGCCTTAGTTATGAGCAGTTCTTC.

This clonotype was found a few times. This may be a read error: a much more frequent sequence differs by one nucleotide. The chain carries TRBV12-3 or TRBV12-4 and TRBJ2-1, with 12 bases that match TRBD2. The V and J ends lost 2 bases and 13 bases, in that order; junction bases with no gene match: 24. The CDR3 has 20 residues. The CDR3 DNA sequence: TGTGCCAGCAGTTTACTCACACTAGCGGGAGGACCACCCCTCCAAGAGACCCAGTTCTTC. This gives the protein CASSLLTLAGGPPLQETQFF.